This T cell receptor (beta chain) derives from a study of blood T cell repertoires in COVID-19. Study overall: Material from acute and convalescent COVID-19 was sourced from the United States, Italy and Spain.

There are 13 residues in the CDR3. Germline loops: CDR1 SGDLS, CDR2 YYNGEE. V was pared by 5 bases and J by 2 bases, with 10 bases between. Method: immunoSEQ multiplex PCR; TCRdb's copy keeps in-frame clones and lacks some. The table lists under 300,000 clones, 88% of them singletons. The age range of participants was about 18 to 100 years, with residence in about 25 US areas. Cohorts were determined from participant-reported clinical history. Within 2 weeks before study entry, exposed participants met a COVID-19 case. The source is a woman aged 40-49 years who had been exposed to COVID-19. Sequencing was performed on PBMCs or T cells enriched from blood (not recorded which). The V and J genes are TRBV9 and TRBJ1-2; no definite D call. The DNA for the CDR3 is TGTGCCAGCAGTGCCACAGAGAACTATGGCTACACCTTC. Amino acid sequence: CASSATENYGYTF.